Listed here are 20 T cell receptor beta chains from one sample, sequenced in a study of cytotoxic CD8 clonotypes in ibrutinib-treated CLL (dated by TCRdb to about 2021). The method behind the library was the immunoSEQ multiplex PCR assay. The table was pulled from immuneACCESS by TCRdb, which kept in-frame rearrangements only. Such tables lose some clones; where checked, under half of the loss comes from unresolved V genes, and the rest has no known cause. This sample lists around 91,000 clones; more than 70% were detected once. About 5.6% of the sample is in the top ten clones. Here the sequenced sample was PBMCs, taken before ibrutinib treatment. These TCRs come from a human donor with chronic lymphocytic leukemia.

This chain's CDR3 is CASRVDSGSTDTQYF. CDR3 coding DNA: TGTGCCAGCCGAGTGGATAGCGGCAGCACAGATACGCAGTATTTT. This sequence joins TRBV7-2 and TRBJ2-3; possibly TRBD2 for D (6 bases). This CDR3 comprises 15 residues. The germline V gene encodes CDR1 SGHTA and CDR2 FQGNSA. Trimming took 8 bases from V and 0 from J, leaving 15 bases between them.

This chain joins TRBV7-6 and TRBJ2-5; 12 positions match TRBD2. Germline CDR1 is SGHVS and CDR2 is FNYEAQ. J lost 5 bases, V lost 5 bases, and 9 bases had no gene match. The CDR3 contains 16 residues. CDR3 residues: CASSGRTSGAWETQYF. CDR3 DNA: TGTGCCAGCAGCGGGCGGACTAGCGGGGCTTGGGAGACCCAGTACTTC.

This chain connects TRBV27 to TRBJ1-1, with D possibly TRBD1 on 6 matching bases. The CDR3 is made up of 14 amino acids. Germline CDR1 reads MNHEY; CDR2 reads SMNVEV (reference sequence). V gave up 0 bases and J gave up 1 base, with 6 bases separating them. Written as DNA, the CDR3 is TGTGCCAGCAGTTTATCGACAGGGAACACTGAAGCTTTCTTT. Protein product: CASSLSTGNTEAFF.

The rearrangement links TRBV25-1 to TRBJ2-7; TRBD2 is a possible D gene (5 bases). The germline V gene has CDR1 MGHDK and CDR2 SYGVNS. V shed 2 bases and J shed 2 bases, with 13 bases lying between them. The CDR3 length is 15 residues. CDR3 sequence reads: CASSESGTRTYEQYF. In DNA form, the CDR3 reads TGTGCCAGCAGTGAAAGCGGCACAAGAACCTACGAGCAGTACTTC.

This chain joins TRBV11-3 and TRBJ1-1; D might be TRBD1 (6 bases). Germline V gene data show CDR1 as SGHNT and CDR2 as YENEEA. The CDR3 sequence is 15 residues long. V was pared by 3 bases and J by 1 base, with 12 bases between. CDR3 protein: CASSFDRRANTEAFF. The CDR3, as DNA: TGTGCCAGCAGCTTTGACAGGAGGGCGAACACTGAAGCTTTCTTT.

The chain carries TRBV4-3 and TRBJ2-4; 13 bases agree with TRBD2. This CDR3 has 20 residues. Germline CDR1 LGHNA, CDR2 YSLEER. The V gene end was trimmed by 0 bases and the J gene end by 6 bases; junction bases not matched to a gene: 14. CDR3 sequence: CASSQDGHSGLAGAINIQYF. CDR3 coding DNA: TGCGCCAGCAGCCAAGATGGGCATAGTGGACTAGCGGGGGCAATAAACATTCAGTACTTC.

The J gene is TRBJ2-5, the V gene TRBV5-4, with TRBD2 matching over 7 bases. V was clipped by 0 bases and J by 3 bases; unmatched bases: 5. This CDR3 comprises 15 residues. The germline V gene has CDR1 SGHNT and CDR2 YYREEE (reference sequence). CDR3 sequence: CASSLAGAGKETQYF. CDR3 in DNA: TGTGCCAGCAGCTTGGCCGGAGCGGGGAAAGAGACCCAGTACTTC.

The V gene is TRBV5-1, the J gene TRBJ2-3, with TRBD2 identical over 13 bases. Germline V gene data show CDR1 as SGHRS and CDR2 as YFSETQ. This CDR3 spans 16 amino acids. The ends lost 3 bases at V and 4 bases at J; junction bases unmatched: 5. The CDR3 is CASSSLAGGPSDTQYF. In DNA, the CDR3 is TGCGCCAGCAGCTCACTAGCGGGAGGGCCTTCAGATACGCAGTATTTT.

The chain carries TRBV11-3 and TRBJ2-2; possibly TRBD1 for D (5 bases). Germline V gene lookup returns CDR1 SGHNT and CDR2 YENEEA. The CDR3 totals 18 residues. The V end lost 2 bases, the J end lost 4 bases, and 20 bases lay between the germline ends. CDR3 sequence: CASSLPSSLARGTGELFF. CDR3 DNA sequence: TGTGCCAGCAGCTTACCCTCTTCCCTGGCTAGGGGCACCGGGGAGCTGTTTTTT.

V is TRBV7-6 and J is TRBJ1-3, with D possibly matching TRBD1 (5 bases). The CDR3 is 14 residues long. Trimming removed 6 bases at V and 2 bases at J, with 11 bases between. Germline V CDR1 and CDR2: SGHVS, FNYEAQ. This chain's CDR3 is CASSLRGAGNTIYF. The DNA for the CDR3 is TGTGCCAGCAGTCTTAGGGGAGCTGGAAACACCATATATTTT.

This clone was seen more than once but under ten times. Here the CDR3 reads CASSLEGREGVDEQFF. In DNA form, the CDR3 reads TGTGCCAGCAGCTTAGAGGGGCGGGAAGGGGTCGATGAGCAGTTCTTC. V gene TRBV11-2 combines with J gene TRBJ2-1; perhaps TRBD2 as D (6 bases). Germline V CDR1 and CDR2: SGHAT, FQNNGV. Trimming removed 0 bases from V and 8 bases from J, with 17 bases in between. The CDR3 totals 16 residues.

The CDR3 loop reads CASQLTPTDTQYF. The DNA of the CDR3 is TGTGCCAGCCAACTCACCCCCACAGATACGCAGTATTTT. The chain uses TRBV25-1 and TRBJ2-3; the D is unclear. Germline CDR1 MGHDK, CDR2 SYGVNS. V gave up 8 bases and J gave up 2 bases, with 11 bases separating them. The CDR3 is made up of 13 amino acids.

J is TRBJ2-7 and V is TRBV5-4; 8 nucleotides align to TRBD1. V was clipped by 4 bases and J by 4 bases; unmatched bases: 10. CDR3 length: 15 residues. Germline loops: CDR1 SGHNT, CDR2 YYREEE (reference sequence). For the CDR3, the DNA is TGTGCCAGCAGCCCCCAAGGGACAGGCCTATACGAGCAGTACTTC. This translates into CASSPQGTGLYEQYF.

In DNA, the CDR3 is TGCGCCAGCAGCCAAGGTCAGGGGGCCGGGCCCGGTGAAGCTTTCTTT. Protein: CASSQGQGAGPGEAFF. The V gene is TRBV4-3, the J gene TRBJ1-1; TRBD1 aligns across 8 bases. This CDR3 spans 16 amino acids. V was pared by 1 base and J by 7 bases, with 11 bases of the junction left unmatched. Per germline, CDR1 LGHNA and CDR2 YSLEER.

The J gene is TRBJ1-4, the V gene TRBV19; the D gene is possibly TRBD1 (5 bases). Per germline, CDR1 LNHDA and CDR2 SQIVND (reference sequence). Trimming left V 3 bases short and J 3 bases short, with 17 bases between. The CDR3 totals 17 residues. Here the CDR3 reads CASSIWGNSFANEKLFF. The CDR3 DNA reads TGTGCCAGTAGTATTTGGGGCAACTCTTTTGCTAATGAAAAACTGTTTTTT.

The chain uses TRBV6-6 and TRBJ1-2; D unclear. Germline V lookup: CDR1 MNHNY, CDR2 SVGAGI (reference sequence). The V end was cut by 7 bases, the J end by 4 bases, with 13 bases between. The CDR3 loop spans 13 amino acids. The CDR3 region is CASIAAGSYGYTF. In DNA, the CDR3 is TGTGCCAGCATCGCGGCGGGGTCCTATGGCTACACCTTC.

The V and J genes are TRBV7-7 and TRBJ2-1, with 8 nucleotides matching TRBD2. The V segment lost 2 bases and the J segment 2 bases; nucleotides outside the gene matches: 5. Germline V gives CDR1 SSHAT, CDR2 FNYEAQ (reference sequence). There are 16 residues in the CDR3. The CDR3 bases are TGTGCCAGCAGCTTATTCCGGGAGGGTACCTACAATGAGCAGTTCTTC. Encoded protein: CASSLFREGTYNEQFF.

The chain is built from TRBV11-2 and TRBJ2-7; TRBD1 matches at 9 bases. The germline CDR1 and CDR2 sequences are SGHAT and FQNNGV. The length of the CDR3 is 14 residues. V shed 3 bases and J 6 bases; nucleotides not matched to a gene: 6. This CDR3 reads CASSLGDRVGEQYF. The DNA for the CDR3 is TGTGCCAGCAGCTTGGGGGACAGGGTCGGCGAGCAGTACTTC.

The chain recombines TRBV15 with TRBJ1-3, with TRBD1 matching 8 bases. Germline V gene sequence: CDR1 LNHNV, CDR2 YYDKDF (reference sequence). This CDR3 has 15 residues. V shed 2 bases and J 4 bases; nucleotides not matched to a gene: 4. The CDR3 DNA is TGTGCCACCAGCAGACAACAGGGGGTCGGAAACACCATATATTTT. As protein: CATSRQQGVGNTIYF.

The V call is TRBV30, the J call TRBJ1-2, with TRBD1 matching over 10 bases. CDR1 is GTSNPN, CDR2 SVGIG, per germline (reference sequence). This CDR3 is 15 amino acids long. The trim removed 2 bases at V and 2 bases at J, leaving 5 bases unmatched. CDR3 bases: TGTGCCTGGAGTACTCAGACAGGGGGCAACTATGGCTACACCTTC. Its protein is CAWSTQTGGNYGYTF.